A single sample gave rise to the 2 T cell receptor beta chains below, sequenced in a study of cytotoxic CD8 clonotypes in ibrutinib-treated CLL. Assay used: immunoSEQ multiplex PCR; TCRdb lists only in-frame clones, some missing. The sample gives approximately 140,000 clones, around 93% of which show up once; 11% is in the top ten. Material: PBMCs, obtained after 12 months of ibrutinib treatment. The receptors originated from a human donor with chronic lymphocytic leukemia.

DNA for the CDR3: TGTGCCAGCAGCTTGGATTCGGGGGACAAGATACTTTATGGCTACACCTTC. Translated: CASSLDSGDKILYGYTF. The V gene is TRBV5-4, the J gene TRBJ1-2, with D tentatively TRBD1 (6 bases). V was trimmed by 0 bases and J by 5 bases, leaving 20 bases between them. This CDR3 spans 17 amino acids. In germline, CDR1 is SGHNT, CDR2 YYREEE (reference sequence).

This clone has only one observation. J is TRBJ2-1 and V is TRBV6-5; D may match TRBD1 or TRBD2 (5 bases each). Germline CDR1 MNHEY, CDR2 SVGAGI. CDR3 length: 15 amino acids. The V end lost 2 bases, the J end lost 7 bases, and 15 bases lay between the germline ends. The CDR3 DNA sequence: TGTGCCAGCAGTTACCTTCGTTCCGGGGCTAATGAGCAGTTCTTC. It is translated as CASSYLRSGANEQFF.